This record looks at one T cell receptor (beta chain) sequence and its context. V was pared by 3 bases and J by 6 bases, with 5 bases of the junction left unmatched. Germline V gives CDR1 SGDLS, CDR2 YYNGEE. The CDR3 extends over 14 amino acids. The data belong to a study of cytomegalovirus exposure and HLA in healthy donors. The PCR ran on 60 Vbeta and 13 Jbeta primers. Libraries were prepared by immunoSEQ multiplex PCR; TCRdb keeps only in-frame clonotypes and omits some of them. The sample consists of 180,000 or so clones, under 80% of them appearing once. Sequenced material: PBMCs. This receptor was obtained from a woman aged 25 to 39 in good health and CMV-seropositive. J is TRBJ2-4 and V is TRBV9, with TRBD1 matching over 8 bases. DNA of the CDR3: TGTGCCAGCAGCGGATTCGGACAGGGAAACATTCAGTACTTC. Protein product: CASSGFGQGNIQYF.